The source of this T cell receptor (beta chain) is a study of brain T cells in children with intractable seizures. Some clones are missing from TCRdb's copy, which holds only in-frame ones; the method was immunoSEQ multiplex PCR. Among about 340,000 clones listed, more than 85% were seen once. Broader study findings: Pre-surgery blood may have been undersampled, hiding some clones.

Time point indicated: blood from clinic visit 5 months post-surgery; TSC patient then seizure free. Patients received at least one anti-epileptic drug before surgery. This CDR3 comprises 12 residues. Looked up from germline, CDR1 is MGHRA and CDR2 is YSYEKL. V was clipped by 0 bases and J by 4 bases, with 3 bases between them. In the case of this clone: Its antigen is as yet unknown.

The sequence derives from a boy in the first two years of life with tuberous sclerosis and intractable seizures. Sequencing was performed on peripheral blood, taken more than 4 months after surgery. This chain links TRBV4-1 with TRBJ1-2; no clear D gene. CDR3 region: CASSQDSYGYTF. The CDR3 bases are TGCGCCAGCAGCCAAGATTCCTATGGCTACACCTTC.